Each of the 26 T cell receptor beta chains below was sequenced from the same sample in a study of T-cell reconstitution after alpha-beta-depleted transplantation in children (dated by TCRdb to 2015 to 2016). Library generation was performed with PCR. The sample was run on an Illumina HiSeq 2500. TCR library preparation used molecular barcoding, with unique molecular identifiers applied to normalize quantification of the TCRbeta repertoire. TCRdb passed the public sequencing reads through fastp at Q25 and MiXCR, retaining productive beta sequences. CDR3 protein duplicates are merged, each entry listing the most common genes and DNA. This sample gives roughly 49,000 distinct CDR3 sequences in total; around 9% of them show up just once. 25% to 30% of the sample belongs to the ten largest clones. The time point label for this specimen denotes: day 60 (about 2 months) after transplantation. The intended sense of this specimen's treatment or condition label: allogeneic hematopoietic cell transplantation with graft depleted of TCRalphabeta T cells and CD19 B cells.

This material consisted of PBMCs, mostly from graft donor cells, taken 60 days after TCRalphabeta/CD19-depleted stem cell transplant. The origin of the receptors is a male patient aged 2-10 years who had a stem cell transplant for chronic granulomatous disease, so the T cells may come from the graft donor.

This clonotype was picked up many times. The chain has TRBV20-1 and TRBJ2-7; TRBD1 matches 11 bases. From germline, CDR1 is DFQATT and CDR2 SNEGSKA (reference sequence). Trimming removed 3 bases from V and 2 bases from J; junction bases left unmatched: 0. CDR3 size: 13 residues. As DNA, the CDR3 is TGCAGTGCTAGGGACAGGGGGCCCTACGAGCAGTACTTC. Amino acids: CSARDRGPYEQYF.

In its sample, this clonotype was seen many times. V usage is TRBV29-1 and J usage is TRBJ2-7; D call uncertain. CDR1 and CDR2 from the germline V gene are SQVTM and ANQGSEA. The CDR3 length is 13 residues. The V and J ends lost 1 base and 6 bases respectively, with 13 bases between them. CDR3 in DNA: TGCAGCGTTGAAGTCCTCGCCACCAGCGAGCAGTACTTC. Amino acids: CSVEVLATSEQYF.

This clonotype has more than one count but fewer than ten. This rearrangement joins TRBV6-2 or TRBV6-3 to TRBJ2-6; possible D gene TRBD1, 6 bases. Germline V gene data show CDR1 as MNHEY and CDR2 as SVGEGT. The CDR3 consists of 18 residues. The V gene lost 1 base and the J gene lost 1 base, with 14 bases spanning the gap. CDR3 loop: CASSYWGQGVSGANVLTF. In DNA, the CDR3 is TGTGCCAGCAGTTACTGGGGGCAGGGCGTTTCTGGGGCCAACGTCCTGACTTTC.

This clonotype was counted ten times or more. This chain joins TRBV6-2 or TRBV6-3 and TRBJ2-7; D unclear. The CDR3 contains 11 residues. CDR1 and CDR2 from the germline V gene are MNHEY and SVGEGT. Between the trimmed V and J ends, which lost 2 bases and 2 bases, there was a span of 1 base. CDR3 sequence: CASSYPYEQYF. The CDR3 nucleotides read TGTGCCAGCAGTTACCCCTACGAGCAGTACTTC.

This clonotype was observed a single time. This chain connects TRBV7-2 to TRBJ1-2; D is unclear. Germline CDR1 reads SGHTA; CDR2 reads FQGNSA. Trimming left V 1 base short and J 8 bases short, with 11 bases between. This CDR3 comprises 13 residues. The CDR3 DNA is TGTGCCAGCAGCTTAGATCAGCTTTCGGGCTACACCTTC. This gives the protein CASSLDQLSGYTF.

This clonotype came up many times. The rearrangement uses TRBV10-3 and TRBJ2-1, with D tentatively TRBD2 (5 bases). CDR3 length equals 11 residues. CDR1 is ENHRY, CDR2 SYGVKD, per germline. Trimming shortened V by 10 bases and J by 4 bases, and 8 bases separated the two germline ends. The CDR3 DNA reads TGTGCCACCGGGAATTACAATGAGCAGTTCTTC. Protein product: CATGNYNEQFF.

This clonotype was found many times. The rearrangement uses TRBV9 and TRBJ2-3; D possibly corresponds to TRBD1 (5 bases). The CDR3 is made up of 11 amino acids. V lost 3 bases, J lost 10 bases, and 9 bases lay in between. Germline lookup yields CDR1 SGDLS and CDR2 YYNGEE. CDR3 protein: CASSAGHAQYF. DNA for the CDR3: TGTGCCAGCAGCGCTGGACACGCGCAGTATTTT.

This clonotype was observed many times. The CDR3 is CASSLNTFSTDTQYF. DNA of the CDR3: TGTGCCAGCAGCTTAAACACCTTTAGCACAGATACGCAGTATTTT. The V call is TRBV7-2, the J call TRBJ2-3; D is unclear. The germline V gene encodes CDR1 SGHTA and CDR2 FQGNSA. V lost 2 bases and J lost 0, with 9 bases in between. The CDR3 sequence is 15 residues long. Filled out from reference TRBV7-2 and TRBJ2-3, the complete variable domain reads GAGVSQSPSNKVTEKGKDVELRCDPISGHTALYWYRQSLGQGLEFLIYFQGNSAPDKSGLPSDRFSAERTGGSVSTLTIQRTQQEDSAVYLCASSLNTFSTDTQYFGPGTRLTVL.

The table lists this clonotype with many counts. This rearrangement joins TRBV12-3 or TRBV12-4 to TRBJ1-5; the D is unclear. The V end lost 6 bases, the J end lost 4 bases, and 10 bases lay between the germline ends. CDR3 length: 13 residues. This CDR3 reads CASSLSPNQPQHF. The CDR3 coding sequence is TGTGCCAGCAGCCTCTCACCGAATCAGCCCCAGCATTTT.

This CDR3 reads CASSQEFAGMRAFF. The CDR3 bases are TGTGCCAGCAGCCAAGAATTCGCAGGGATGCGAGCTTTCTTT. V usage is TRBV3-1 and J usage is TRBJ1-1, with D perhaps matching TRBD1 (5 bases). Germline CDR1 and CDR2: LGHDT and YNNKEL (reference sequence). V lost 0 bases and J 10 bases, leaving 15 bases between the germline ends. The length of the CDR3 is 14 residues.

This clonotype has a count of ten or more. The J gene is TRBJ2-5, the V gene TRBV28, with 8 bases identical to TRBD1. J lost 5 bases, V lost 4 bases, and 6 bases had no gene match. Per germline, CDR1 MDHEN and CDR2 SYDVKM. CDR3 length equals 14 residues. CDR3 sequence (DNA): TGTGCCAGCAGTTCCCGGACAGGGCGGGAGACCCAGTACTTC. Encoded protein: CASSSRTGRETQYF.

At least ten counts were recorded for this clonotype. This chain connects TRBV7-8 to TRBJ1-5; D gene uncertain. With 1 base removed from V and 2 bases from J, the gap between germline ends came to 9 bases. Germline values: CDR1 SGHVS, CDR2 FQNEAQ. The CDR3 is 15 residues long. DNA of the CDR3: TGTGCCAGCAGCTTAGTGGGGAATGGCAATCAGCCCCAGCATTTT. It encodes CASSLVGNGNQPQHF.

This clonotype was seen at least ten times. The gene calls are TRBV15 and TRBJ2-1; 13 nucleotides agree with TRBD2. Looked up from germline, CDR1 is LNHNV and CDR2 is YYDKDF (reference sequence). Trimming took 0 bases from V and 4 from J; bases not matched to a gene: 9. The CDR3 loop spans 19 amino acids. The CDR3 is CATSRDHRGLAGPYNEQFF. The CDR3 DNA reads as TGTGCCACCAGCAGAGATCATAGGGGACTAGCGGGACCTTACAATGAGCAGTTCTTC.

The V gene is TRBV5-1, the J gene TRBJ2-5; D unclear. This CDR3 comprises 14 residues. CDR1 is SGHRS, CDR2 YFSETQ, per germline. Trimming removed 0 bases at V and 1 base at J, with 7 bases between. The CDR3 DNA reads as TGCGCCAGCAGCTTGGGGCGCGGCCAAGAGACCCAGTACTTC. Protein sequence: CASSLGRGQETQYF.

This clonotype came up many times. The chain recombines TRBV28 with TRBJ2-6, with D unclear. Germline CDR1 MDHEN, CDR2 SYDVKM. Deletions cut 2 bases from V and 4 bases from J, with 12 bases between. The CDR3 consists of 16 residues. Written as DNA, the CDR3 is TGTGCCAGCAGTTTAACTTGGACGGCCGGGGCCAACGTCCTGACTTTC. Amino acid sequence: CASSLTWTAGANVLTF.

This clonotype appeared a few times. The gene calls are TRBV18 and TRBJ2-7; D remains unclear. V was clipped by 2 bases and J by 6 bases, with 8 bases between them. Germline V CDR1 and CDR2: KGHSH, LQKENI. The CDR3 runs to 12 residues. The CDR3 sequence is CASSPGMAEQYF. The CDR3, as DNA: TGTGCCAGCTCACCAGGGATGGCCGAGCAGTACTTC.

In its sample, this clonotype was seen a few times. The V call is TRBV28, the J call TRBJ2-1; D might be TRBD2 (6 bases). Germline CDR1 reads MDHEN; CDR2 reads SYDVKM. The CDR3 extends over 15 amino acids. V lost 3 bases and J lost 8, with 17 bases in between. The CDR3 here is CASSFLSGRDYEQFF. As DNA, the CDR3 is TGTGCCAGCAGTTTCCTAAGCGGCAGGGACTATGAGCAGTTCTTC.

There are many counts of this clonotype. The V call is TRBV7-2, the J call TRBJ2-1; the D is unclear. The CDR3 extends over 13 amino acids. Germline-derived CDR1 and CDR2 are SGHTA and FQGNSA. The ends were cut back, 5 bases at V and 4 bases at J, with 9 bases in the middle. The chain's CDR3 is CASSIDAYNEQFF. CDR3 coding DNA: TGTGCCAGCAGCATAGACGCGTACAATGAGCAGTTCTTC.

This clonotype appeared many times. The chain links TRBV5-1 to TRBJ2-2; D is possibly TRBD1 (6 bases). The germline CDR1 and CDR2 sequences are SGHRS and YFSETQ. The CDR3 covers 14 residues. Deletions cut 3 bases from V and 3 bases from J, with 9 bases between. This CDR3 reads CASSSGVDTGELFF. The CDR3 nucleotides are TGCGCCAGCAGCTCAGGGGTAGACACCGGGGAGCTGTTTTTT. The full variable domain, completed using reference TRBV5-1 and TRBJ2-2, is KAGVTQTPRYLIKTRGQQVTLSCSPISGHRSVSWYQQTPGQGLQFLFEYFSETQRNKGNFPGRFSGRQFSNSRSEMNVSTLELGDSALYLCASSSGVDTGELFFGEGSRLTVL.

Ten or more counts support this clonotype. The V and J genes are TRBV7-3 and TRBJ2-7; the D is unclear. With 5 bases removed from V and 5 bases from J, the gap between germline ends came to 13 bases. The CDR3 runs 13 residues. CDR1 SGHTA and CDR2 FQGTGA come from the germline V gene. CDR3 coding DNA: TGTGCCAGCAGCCCACAGCTTAGTGACGAGCAGTACTTC. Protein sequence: CASSPQLSDEQYF.

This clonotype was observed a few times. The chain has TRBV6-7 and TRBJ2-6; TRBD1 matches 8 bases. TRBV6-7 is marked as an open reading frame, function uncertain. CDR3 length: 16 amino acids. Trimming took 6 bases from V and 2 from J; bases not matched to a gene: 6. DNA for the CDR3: TGTGCCAGCAGCTGGACAGGGCCCGCTGGGGCCAACGTCCTGACTTTC. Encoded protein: CASSWTGPAGANVLTF.

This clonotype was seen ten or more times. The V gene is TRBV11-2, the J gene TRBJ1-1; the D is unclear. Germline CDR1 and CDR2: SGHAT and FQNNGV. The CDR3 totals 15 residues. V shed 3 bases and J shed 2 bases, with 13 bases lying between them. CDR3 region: CASSLSTWANTEAFF. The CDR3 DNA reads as TGTGCCAGCAGCTTGAGTACGTGGGCCAACACTGAAGCTTTCTTT.

CDR3 loop: CSVGGSGGYTF. CDR3 in DNA: TGCAGCGTTGGGGGCAGCGGAGGCTACACCTTC. This chain connects TRBV29-1 to TRBJ1-2; perhaps TRBD1 as D (5 bases). The germline V gene encodes CDR1 SQVTM and CDR2 ANQGSEA. The CDR3 totals 11 residues. V was cut by 4 bases and J by 8 bases, with 11 bases left in between.

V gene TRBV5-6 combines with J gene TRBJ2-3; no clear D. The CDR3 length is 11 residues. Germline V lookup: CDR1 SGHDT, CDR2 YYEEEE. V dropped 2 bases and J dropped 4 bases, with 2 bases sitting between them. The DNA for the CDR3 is TGTGCCAGCAGCTTATCAGATACGCAGTATTTT. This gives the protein CASSLSDTQYF. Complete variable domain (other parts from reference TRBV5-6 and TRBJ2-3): DAGVTQSPTHLIKTRGQQVTLRCSPKSGHDTVSWYQQALGQGPQFIFQYYEEEERQRGNFPDRFSGHQFPNYSSELNVNALLLGDSALYLCASSLSDTQYFGPGTRLTVL.

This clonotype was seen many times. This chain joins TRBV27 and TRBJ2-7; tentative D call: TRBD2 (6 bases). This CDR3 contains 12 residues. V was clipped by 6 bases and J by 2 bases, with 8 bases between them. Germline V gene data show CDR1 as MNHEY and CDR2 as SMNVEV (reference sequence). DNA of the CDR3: TGTGCCAGCAGGGGGGGAACCTACGAGCAGTACTTC. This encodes CASRGGTYEQYF.

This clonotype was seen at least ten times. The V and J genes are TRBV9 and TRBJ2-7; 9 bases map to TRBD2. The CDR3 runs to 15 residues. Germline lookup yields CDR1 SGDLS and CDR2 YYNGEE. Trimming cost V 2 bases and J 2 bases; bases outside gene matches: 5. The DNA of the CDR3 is TGTGCCAGCAGCGTCTCAGCGGGAGGAACCTACGAGCAGTACTTC. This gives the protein CASSVSAGGTYEQYF.